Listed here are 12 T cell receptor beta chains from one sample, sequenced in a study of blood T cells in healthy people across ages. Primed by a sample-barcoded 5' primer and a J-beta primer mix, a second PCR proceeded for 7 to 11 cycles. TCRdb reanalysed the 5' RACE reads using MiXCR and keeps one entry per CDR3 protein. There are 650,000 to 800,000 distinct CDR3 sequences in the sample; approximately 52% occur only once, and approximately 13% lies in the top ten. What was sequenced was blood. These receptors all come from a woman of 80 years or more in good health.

The CDR3 reads CASSPVDRNTGELFF. DNA for the CDR3: TGTGCCAGCAGCCCCGTGGACAGGAACACCGGGGAGCTGTTTTTT. This chain uses TRBV7-9 with TRBJ2-2, with a possible D match to TRBD1 (6 bases). V was cut by 5 bases and J by 1 base, with 11 bases left in between. CDR1 is SEHNR, CDR2 FQNEAQ, per germline (reference sequence). This CDR3 has 15 amino acids. Filled out from reference TRBV7-9 and TRBJ2-2, the complete variable domain reads DTGVSQNPRHKITKRGQNVTFRCDPISEHNRLYWYRQTLGQGPEFLTYFQNEAQLEKSRLLSDRFSAERPKGSFSTLEIQRTEQGDSAMYLCASSPVDRNTGELFFGEGSRLTVL.

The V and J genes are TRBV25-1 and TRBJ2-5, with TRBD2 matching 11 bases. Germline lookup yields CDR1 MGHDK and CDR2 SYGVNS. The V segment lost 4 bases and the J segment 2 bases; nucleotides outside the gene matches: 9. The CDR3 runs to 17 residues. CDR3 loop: CASSALAGDRKQETQYF. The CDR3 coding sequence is TGTGCCAGCAGTGCACTAGCGGGGGACCGAAAACAAGAGACCCAGTACTTC.

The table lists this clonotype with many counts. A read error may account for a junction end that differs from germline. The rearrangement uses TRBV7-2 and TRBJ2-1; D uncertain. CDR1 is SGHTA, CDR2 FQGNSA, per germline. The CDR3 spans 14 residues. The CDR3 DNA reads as TGTGCCAGCAGCTTAGGGCTTTCCTCCAATGAGCAGTTCTTC. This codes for CASSLGLSSNEQFF.

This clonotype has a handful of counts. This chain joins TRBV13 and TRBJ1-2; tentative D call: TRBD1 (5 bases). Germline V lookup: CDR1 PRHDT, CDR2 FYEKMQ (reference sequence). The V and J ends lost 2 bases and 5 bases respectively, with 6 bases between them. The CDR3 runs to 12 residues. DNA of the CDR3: TGTGCCAGCAGCTTAAGACAGTATGGCTACACCTTC. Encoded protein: CASSLRQYGYTF.

CDR3 residues: CASSDRGQGNSPLHF. In DNA, the CDR3 is TGTGCCAGCAGTGATCGGGGACAGGGGAATTCACCCCTCCACTTT. The V call is TRBV25-1, the J call TRBJ1-6, with 10 bases lining up with TRBD1. Trimming removed 3 bases from V and 7 bases from J; junction bases left unmatched: 3. CDR1 MGHDK and CDR2 SYGVNS come from the germline V gene. The CDR3 is 15 residues long.

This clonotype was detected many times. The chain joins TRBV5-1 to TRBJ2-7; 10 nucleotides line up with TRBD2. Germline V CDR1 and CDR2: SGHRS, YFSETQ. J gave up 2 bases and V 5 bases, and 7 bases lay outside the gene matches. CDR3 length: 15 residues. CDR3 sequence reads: CASRSIAGGPYEQYF. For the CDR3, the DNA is TGCGCCAGCAGGTCAATAGCGGGAGGCCCCTACGAGCAGTACTTC.

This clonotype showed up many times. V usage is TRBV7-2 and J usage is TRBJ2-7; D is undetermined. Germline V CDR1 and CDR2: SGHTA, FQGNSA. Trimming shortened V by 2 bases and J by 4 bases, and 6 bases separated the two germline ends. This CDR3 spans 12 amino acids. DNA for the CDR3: TGTGCCAGCAGCTTAACTGAGTACGAGCAGTACTTC. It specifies CASSLTEYEQYF. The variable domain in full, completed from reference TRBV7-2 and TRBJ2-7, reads GAGVSQSPSNKVTEKGKDVELRCDPISGHTALYWYRQSLGQGLEFLIYFQGNSAPDKSGLPSDRFSAERTGGSVSTLTIQRTQQEDSAVYLCASSLTEYEQYFGPGTRLTVT.

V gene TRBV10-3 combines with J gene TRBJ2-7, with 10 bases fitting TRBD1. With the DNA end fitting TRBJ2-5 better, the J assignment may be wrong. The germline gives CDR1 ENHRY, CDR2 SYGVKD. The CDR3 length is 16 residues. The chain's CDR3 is CAISEWRDRGIETQYF. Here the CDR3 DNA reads TGTGCCATCAGTGAGTGGCGGGACAGGGGAATCGAGACCCAGTACTTC.

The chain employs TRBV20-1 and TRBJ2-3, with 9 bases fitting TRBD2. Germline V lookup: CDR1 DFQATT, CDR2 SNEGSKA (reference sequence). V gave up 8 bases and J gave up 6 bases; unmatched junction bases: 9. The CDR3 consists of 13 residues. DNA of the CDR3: TGCAGTCTGGGCGGGGGGGCGATGGATACGCAGTATTTT. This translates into CSLGGGAMDTQYF.

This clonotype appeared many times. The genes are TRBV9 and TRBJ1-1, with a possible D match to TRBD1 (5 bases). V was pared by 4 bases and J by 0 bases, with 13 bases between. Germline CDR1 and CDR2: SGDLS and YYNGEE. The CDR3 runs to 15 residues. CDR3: CASSPQTGLNTEAFF. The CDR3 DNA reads TGTGCCAGCAGCCCGCAAACAGGTTTGAACACTGAAGCTTTCTTT.

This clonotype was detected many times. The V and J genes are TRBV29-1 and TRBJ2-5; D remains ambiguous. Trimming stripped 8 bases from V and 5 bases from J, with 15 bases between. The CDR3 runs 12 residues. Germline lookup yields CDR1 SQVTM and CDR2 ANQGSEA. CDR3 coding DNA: TGCAGCTTCTTGGGATTGGGGGAGACCCAGTACTTC. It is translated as CSFLGLGETQYF.

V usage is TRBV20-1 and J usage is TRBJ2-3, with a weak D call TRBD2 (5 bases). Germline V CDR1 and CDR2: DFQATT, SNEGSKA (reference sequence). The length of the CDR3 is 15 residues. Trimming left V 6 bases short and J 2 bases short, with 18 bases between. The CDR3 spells CSALGPGEHTDTQYF. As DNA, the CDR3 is TGCAGTGCCCTTGGACCCGGGGAGCACACAGATACGCAGTATTTT.